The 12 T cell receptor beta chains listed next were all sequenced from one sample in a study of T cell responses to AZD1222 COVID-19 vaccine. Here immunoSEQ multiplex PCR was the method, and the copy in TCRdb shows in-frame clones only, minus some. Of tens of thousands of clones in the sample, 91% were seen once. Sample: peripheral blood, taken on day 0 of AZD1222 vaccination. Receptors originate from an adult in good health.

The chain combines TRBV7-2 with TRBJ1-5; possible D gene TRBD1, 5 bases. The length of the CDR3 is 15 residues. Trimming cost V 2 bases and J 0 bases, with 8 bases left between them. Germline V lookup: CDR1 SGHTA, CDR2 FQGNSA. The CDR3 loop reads CASSLTTASNQPQHF. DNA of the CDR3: TGTGCCAGCAGCTTAACGACAGCTAGCAATCAGCCCCAGCATTTT. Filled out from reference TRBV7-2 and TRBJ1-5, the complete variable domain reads GAGVSQSPSNKVTEKGKDVELRCDPISGHTALYWYRQSLGQGLEFLIYFQGNSAPDKSGLPSDRFSAERTGGSVSTLTIQRTQQEDSAVYLCASSLTTASNQPQHFGDGTRLSIL.

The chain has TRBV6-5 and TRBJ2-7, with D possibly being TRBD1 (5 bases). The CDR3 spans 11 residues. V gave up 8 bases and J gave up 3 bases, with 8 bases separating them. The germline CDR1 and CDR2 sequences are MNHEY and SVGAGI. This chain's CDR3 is CASQGYYEQYF. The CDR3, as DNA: TGTGCCAGCCAGGGCTACTACGAGCAGTACTTC.

The CDR3 sequence is CASSGGQENRAYGYTF. The CDR3 nucleotides are TGTGCCAGCAGCGGAGGACAGGAAAATCGAGCCTATGGCTACACCTTC. The rearrangement links TRBV9 to TRBJ1-2; 7 nucleotides align to TRBD1. Trimming at V came to 3 bases and at J to 4 bases, leaving 12 bases not matched to a gene. The CDR3 spans 16 residues. Germline-derived CDR1 and CDR2 are SGDLS and YYNGEE.

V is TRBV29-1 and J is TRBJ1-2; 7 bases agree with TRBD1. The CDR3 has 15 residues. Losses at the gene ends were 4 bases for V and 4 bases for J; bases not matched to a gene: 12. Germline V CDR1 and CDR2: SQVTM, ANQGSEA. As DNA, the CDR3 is TGCAGCGTTGTACATACAGGGGATAAGATCTATGGCTACACCTTC. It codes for CSVVHTGDKIYGYTF.

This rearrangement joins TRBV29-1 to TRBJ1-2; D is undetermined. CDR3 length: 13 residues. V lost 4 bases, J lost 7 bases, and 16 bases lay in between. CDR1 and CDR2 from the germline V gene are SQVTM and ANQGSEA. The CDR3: CSVGTANAVGYTF. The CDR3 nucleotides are TGCAGCGTTGGAACGGCGAACGCCGTTGGCTACACCTTC.

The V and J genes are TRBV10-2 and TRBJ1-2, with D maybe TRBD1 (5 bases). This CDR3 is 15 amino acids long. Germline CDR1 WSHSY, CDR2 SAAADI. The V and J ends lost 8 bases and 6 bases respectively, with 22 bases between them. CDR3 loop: CASRPPGLLIHGYTF. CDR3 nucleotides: TGCGCCAGCCGACCCCCGGGACTCCTAATACATGGCTACACCTTC.

The CDR3 region has the DNA TGCGCCAGCAGCCAGGGGACCGTCACCGGGGAGCTGTTTTTT. It codes for CASSQGTVTGELFF. This chain connects TRBV4-3 to TRBJ2-2; possibly TRBD1 or TRBD2 for D (5 bases each). V gave up 3 bases and J gave up 4 bases, with 9 bases separating them. This CDR3 has 14 residues. The germline V gene has CDR1 LGHNA and CDR2 YSLEER.

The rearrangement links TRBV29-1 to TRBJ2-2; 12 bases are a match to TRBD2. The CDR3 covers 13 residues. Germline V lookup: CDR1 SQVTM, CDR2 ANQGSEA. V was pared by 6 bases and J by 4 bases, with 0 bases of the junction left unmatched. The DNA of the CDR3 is TGCAGCGTGGGACTAGCGGGCACCGGGGAGCTGTTTTTT. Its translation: CSVGLAGTGELFF.

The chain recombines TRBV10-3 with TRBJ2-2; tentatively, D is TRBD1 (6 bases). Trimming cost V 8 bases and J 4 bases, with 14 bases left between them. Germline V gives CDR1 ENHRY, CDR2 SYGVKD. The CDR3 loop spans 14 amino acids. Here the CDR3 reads CAIPGQGPTGELFF. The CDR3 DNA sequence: TGTGCCATCCCGGGGCAGGGGCCCACCGGGGAGCTGTTTTTT.

In nucleotides, the CDR3 is TGCGCCAGCAGCTTGGGGACTACAACTAATGAAAAACTGTTTTTT. Its translation: CASSLGTTTNEKLFF. This chain links TRBV5-1 with TRBJ1-4; D is ambiguous. The CDR3 spans 15 residues. V lost 0 bases, J lost 0 bases, and 6 bases lay in between. Germline CDR1 reads SGHRS; CDR2 reads YFSETQ.

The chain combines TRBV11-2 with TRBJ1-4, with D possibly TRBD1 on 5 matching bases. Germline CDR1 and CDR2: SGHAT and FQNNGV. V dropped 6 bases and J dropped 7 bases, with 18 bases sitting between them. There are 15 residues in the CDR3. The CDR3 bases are TGTGCCAGCAGTCTTGGCGGGCAGGGTACTGAAAAACTGTTTTTT. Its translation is CASSLGGQGTEKLFF.

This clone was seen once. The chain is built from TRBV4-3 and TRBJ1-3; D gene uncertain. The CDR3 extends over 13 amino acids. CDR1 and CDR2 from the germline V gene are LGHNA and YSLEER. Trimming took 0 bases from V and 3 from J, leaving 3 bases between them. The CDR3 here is CASSQELGNTIYF. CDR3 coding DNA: TGCGCCAGCAGCCAAGAACTTGGAAACACCATATATTTT.